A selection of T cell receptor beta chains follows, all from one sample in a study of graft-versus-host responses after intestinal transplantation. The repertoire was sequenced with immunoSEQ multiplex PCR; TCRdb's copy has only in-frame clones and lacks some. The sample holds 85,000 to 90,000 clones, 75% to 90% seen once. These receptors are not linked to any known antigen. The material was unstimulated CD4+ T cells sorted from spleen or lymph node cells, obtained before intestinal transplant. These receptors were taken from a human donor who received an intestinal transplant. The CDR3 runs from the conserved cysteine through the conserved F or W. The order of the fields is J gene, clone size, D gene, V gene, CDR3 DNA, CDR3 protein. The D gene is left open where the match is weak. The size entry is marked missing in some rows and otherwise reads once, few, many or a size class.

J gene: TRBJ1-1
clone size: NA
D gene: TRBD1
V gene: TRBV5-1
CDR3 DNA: TGCGCCAGCAGCGAAGACAGGGACGGTGAAGCTTTCTTT
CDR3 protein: CASSEDRDGEAFF

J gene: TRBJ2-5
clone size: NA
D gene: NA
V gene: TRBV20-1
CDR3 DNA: TGCAGTCCCTACAGGGTTGGGACCCAGTACTTC
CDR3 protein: CSPYRVGTQYF

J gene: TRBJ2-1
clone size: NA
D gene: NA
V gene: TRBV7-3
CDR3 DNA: TGTGCCAGCAGGACGGGCCAAAGAGGAGGAGAGCAGTTCTTC
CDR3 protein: CASRTGQRGGEQFF

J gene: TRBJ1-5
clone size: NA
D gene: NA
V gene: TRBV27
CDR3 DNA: TGTGCCAGCAGTTTTTTCTTCTCGAGCAATCAGCCCCAGCATTTT
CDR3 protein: CASSFFFSSNQPQHF

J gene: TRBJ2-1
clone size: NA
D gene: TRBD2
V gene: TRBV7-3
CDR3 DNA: TGTGCCAGCAGCCCTAGCGGGACAGCGGTTTATGAGCAGTTCTTC
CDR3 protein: CASSPSGTAVYEQFF

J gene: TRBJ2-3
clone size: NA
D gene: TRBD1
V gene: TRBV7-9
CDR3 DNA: TGTGCCAGCAGCAATGGGGACAGGGGTTTTTCAGATACGCAGTATTTT
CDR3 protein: CASSNGDRGFSDTQYF

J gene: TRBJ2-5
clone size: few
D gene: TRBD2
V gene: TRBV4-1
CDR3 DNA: TGCGCCAGCAGCCAAGATCCGGGACTAGCGGGGGGCCCGCAAGAGACCCAGTACTTC
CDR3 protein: CASSQDPGLAGGPQETQYF

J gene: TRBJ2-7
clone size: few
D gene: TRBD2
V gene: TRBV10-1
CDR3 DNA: TGCGCCAGCAGGAACTTAGCGGGGAAGACCTACGAGCAGTACTTC
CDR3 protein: CASRNLAGKTYEQYF

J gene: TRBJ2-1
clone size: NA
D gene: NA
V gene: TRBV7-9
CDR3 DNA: TGTGCCAGCAGTGGACAGTTAACCTACTACAATGAGCAGTTCTTC
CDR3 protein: CASSGQLTYYNEQFF

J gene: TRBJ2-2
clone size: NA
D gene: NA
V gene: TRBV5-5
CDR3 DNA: TGTGCCAGCAGCTTGGTGCAGGGTAACACCGGGGAGCTGTTTTTT
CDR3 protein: CASSLVQGNTGELFF

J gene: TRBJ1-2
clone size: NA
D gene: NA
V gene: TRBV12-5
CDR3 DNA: TGTGCTAGTGGCCCAGTCGGGGGGGCAAACTATGGCTACACCTTC
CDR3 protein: CASGPVGGANYGYTF

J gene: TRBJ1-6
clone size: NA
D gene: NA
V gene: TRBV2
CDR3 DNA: TGTGCCAGCAGACAGGTCCTCAAAGGACCCCTCCACTTT
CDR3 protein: CASRQVLKGPLHF

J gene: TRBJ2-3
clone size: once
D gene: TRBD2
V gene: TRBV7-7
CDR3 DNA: TGTGCTAGCAGCGAGCGGACTAGCGGGGTAGATACGCAGTATTTT
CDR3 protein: CASSERTSGVDTQYF

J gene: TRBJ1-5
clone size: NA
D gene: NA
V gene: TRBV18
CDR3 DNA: TGTGCCAGCTCGCCTGACAGGAACAATCAGCCCCAGCATTTT
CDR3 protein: CASSPDRNNQPQHF

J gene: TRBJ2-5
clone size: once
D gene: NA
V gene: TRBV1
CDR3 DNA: TGCACCAGCAGCCAAGATCGTTCGCGGAGAGGGGGAGAGACCCAGTACTTC
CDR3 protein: CTSSQDRSRRGGETQYF

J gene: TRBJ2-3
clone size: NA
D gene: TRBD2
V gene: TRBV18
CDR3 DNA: TGTGCCAGCTCACCACTAGCGGGAAGAACAGATACGCAGTATTTT
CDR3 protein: CASSPLAGRTDTQYF

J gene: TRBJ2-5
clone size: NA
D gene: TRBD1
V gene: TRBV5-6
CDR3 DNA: TGTGCCAGCAGCTTGGAAAAAAGGGGGCGCGGAGAGACCCAGTACTTC
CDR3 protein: CASSLEKRGRGETQYF

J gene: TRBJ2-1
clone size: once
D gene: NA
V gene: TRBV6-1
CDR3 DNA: TGTGCCAGCAGTGAGGGGCGGGGGCTCCTCAATGAGCAGTTCTTC
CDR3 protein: CASSEGRGLLNEQFF

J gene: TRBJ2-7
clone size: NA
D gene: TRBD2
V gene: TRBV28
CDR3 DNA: TGTGCCAGCAGTCCGTTAGCGGGGGGCTCCTACGAGCAGTACTTC
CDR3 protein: CASSPLAGGSYEQYF

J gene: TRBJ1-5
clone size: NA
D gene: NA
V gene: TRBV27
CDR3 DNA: TGTGCCAGCAGTCCGGACCGGGATTGGGCACAGCCCCAGCATTTT
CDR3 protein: CASSPDRDWAQPQHF

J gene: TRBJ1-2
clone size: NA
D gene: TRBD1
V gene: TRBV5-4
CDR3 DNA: TGTGCCAGCAGCCCCGGGACAGGGGGATTCCTTGGCTATGGCTACACCTTC
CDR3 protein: CASSPGTGGFLGYGYTF

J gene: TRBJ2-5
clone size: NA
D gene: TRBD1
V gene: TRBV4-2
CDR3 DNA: TGTGCCAGCAGCCAAGAAGGAGGGGACAGGGGGCGCGGGAAGACCCAGTACTTC
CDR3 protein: CASSQEGGDRGRGKTQYF

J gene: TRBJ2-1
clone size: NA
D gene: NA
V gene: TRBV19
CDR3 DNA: TGTGCCAGTAGTATAACCGGGACAAGCCTCTACAATGAGCAGTTCTTC
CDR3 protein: CASSITGTSLYNEQFF

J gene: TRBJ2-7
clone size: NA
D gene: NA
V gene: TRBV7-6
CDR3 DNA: TGTGCCAGCAGCCCCCAAGTAGGGGGACCCGAGCAGTACTTC
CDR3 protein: CASSPQVGGPEQYF

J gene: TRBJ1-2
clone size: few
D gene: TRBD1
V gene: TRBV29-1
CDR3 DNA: TGCAGCGCCTTCGGGACAGCCGGCTACACCTTC
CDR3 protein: CSAFGTAGYTF

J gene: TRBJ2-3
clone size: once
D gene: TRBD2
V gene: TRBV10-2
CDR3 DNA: TGCGCCAGCAGTCGGACTAGTAGTGGTAGCGGCACAGATACGCAGTATTTT
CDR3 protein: CASSRTSSGSGTDTQYF

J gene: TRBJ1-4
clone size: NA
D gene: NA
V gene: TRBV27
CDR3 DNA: TGTGCCAGCAGCTTAACAGGGCGTCTCAATGAAAAACTGTTTTTT
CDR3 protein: CASSLTGRLNEKLFF

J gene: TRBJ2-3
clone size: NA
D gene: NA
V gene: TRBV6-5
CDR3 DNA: TGTGCCAGCGGGCTGCCTTCTACGCAGTATTTT
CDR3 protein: CASGLPSTQYF

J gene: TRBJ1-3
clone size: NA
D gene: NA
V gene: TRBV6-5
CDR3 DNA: TGTGCCAGCAGCCCACTAGGCTCTGGAAACACCATATATTTT
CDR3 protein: CASSPLGSGNTIYF

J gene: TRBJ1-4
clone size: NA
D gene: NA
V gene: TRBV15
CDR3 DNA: TGTGCCACCAGCAGAGGCTCGGGGGGCGGCGAAAAACTGTTTTTT
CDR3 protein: CATSRGSGGGEKLFF

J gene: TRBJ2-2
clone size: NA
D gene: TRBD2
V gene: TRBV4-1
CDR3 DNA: TGCGCCAGCAGCTCCAAGCGGGGGACAAACACCGGGGAGCTGTTTTTT
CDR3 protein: CASSSKRGTNTGELFF

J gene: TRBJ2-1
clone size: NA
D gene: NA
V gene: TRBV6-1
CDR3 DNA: TGTGCCAGCCCAGGGCTGGGCCTCAACAATGAGCAGTTCTTC
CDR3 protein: CASPGLGLNNEQFF

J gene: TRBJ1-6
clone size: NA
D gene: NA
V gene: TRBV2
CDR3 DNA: TGTGCCAGCAGCCTAGAGTACCCACCCCTCCACTTT
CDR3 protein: CASSLEYPPLHF

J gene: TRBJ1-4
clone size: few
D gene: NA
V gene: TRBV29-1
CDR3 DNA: TGCAGCGTCCCCGTAGCGGGGGAAAAACTGTTTTTT
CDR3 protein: CSVPVAGEKLFF

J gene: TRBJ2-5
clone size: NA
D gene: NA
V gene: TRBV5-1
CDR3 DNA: TGCGCCAGCAGCCCCGCCGAGGCCCCCCAAGAGACCCAGTACTTC
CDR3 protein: CASSPAEAPQETQYF

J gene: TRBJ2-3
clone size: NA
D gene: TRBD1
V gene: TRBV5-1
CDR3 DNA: TGCGCCAGCAGCCCGGGACAGGGAGAAGATACGCAGTATTTT
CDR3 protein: CASSPGQGEDTQYF